These 28 T cell receptor beta chains originate from one sample sequenced in a study of OX40 agonist ivuxolimab in advanced cancers. TCRdb keeps only in-frame clones here, not all; method: immunoSEQ multiplex PCR. This table has 55,000 or so clones, around 85% appearing once. The sample consisted of CD4+ or CD8+ T cells sorted from blood, taken in a trial of the OX40 agonist ivuxolimab. These receptors were obtained from an adult with an advanced solid tumor such as melanoma, head and neck, liver or kidney cancer.

The chain uses TRBV18 and TRBJ1-5; 7 nucleotides line up with TRBD1. V lost 3 bases and J lost 3; bases outside the gene matches: 11. The CDR3 length is 17 residues. Germline V gives CDR1 KGHSH, CDR2 LQKENI. The CDR3 region is CASSPRIRQGNNQPQHF. DNA for the CDR3: TGTGCCAGCTCACCGCGGATTAGACAGGGTAACAATCAGCCCCAGCATTTT.

The chain links TRBV30 to TRBJ1-1; 7 bases line up with TRBD1. V was pared by 3 bases and J by 7 bases, with 20 bases of the junction left unmatched. This CDR3 region has 17 residues. The germline V gene has CDR1 GTSNPN and CDR2 SVGIG (reference sequence). The CDR3 DNA sequence: TGTGCCTGGAGGGGGGGGGCCGACAGGGTTTTGTGGGGTGAAGCTTTCTTT. Translation gives CAWRGGADRVLWGEAFF.

CDR3 bases: TGTGCCAGCTCACCGGGGACGGATCAGCCCCAGCATTTT. Translation gives CASSPGTDQPQHF. The V call is TRBV18, the J call TRBJ1-5, with D possibly TRBD1 on 5 matching bases. The germline V gene has CDR1 KGHSH and CDR2 LQKENI. CDR3 length: 13 residues. Trimming left V 3 bases short and J 5 bases short, with 8 bases between.

The V gene is TRBV5-4, the J gene TRBJ2-5; 8 positions match TRBD2. The CDR3 spans 14 residues. Germline V CDR1 and CDR2: SGHNT, YYREEE (reference sequence). J lost 5 bases, V lost 0 bases, and 3 bases had no gene match. This CDR3 is CASSLAAGGETQYF. CDR3 in DNA: TGTGCCAGCAGCTTGGCGGCGGGGGGCGAGACCCAGTACTTC.

CDR3 sequence reads: CASSSHRGTYEQYF. CDR3 in DNA: TGTGCCAGCAGTTCGCACAGGGGGACCTACGAGCAGTACTTC. The chain links TRBV6-1 to TRBJ2-7, with TRBD1 identical over 8 bases. The V gene's germline CDR1 is MNHNS and CDR2 SASEGT. V was clipped by 5 bases and J by 2 bases; unmatched bases: 5. The CDR3 has 14 amino acids.

CDR3 amino acids: CASSLRDRVPYEQYF. CDR3 bases: TGTGCCAGCAGCCTCCGGGACAGGGTCCCCTACGAGCAGTACTTC. This rearrangement joins TRBV9 to TRBJ2-5; TRBD1 matches 9 bases. The J call is in doubt because the DNA end fits TRBJ2-7 better. This CDR3 region has 15 residues. CDR1 and CDR2 from the germline V gene are SGDLS and YYNGEE.

This rearrangement joins TRBV6-5 to TRBJ2-5, with D perhaps matching TRBD2 (5 bases). Germline lookup yields CDR1 MNHEY and CDR2 SVGAGI. Trimming took off 8 bases at V and 3 bases at J, with 19 bases between the two ends. The CDR3 consists of 15 residues. The CDR3 nucleotides read TGTGCCAGCGGGAGCCCAGCGCGCATGAAAGAGACCCAGTACTTC. It translates to CASGSPARMKETQYF.

The chain carries TRBV5-1 and TRBJ2-5, with unresolved D. The CDR3 is made up of 15 amino acids. Trimming took off 2 bases at V and 5 bases at J, with 16 bases between the two ends. The V gene's germline CDR1 is SGHRS and CDR2 YFSETQ. Here the CDR3 reads CASSLNGEVKETQYF. Here the CDR3 DNA reads TGCGCCAGCAGCTTAAATGGGGAAGTGAAGGAGACCCAGTACTTC.

The rearrangement links TRBV2 to TRBJ2-4, with 9 nucleotides matching TRBD1. There are 15 residues in the CDR3. With V trimmed by 6 bases and J by 8 bases, 11 bases remained unmatched. Looked up from germline, CDR1 is SNHLY and CDR2 is FYNNEI. This CDR3 is CASRRTGTGMDIQYF. DNA for the CDR3: TGTGCCAGCAGGCGCACCGGGACAGGGATGGACATTCAGTACTTC.

The V call is TRBV19, the J call TRBJ2-2; TRBD2 matches at 9 bases. This CDR3 contains 14 residues. From germline, CDR1 is LNHDA and CDR2 SQIVND (reference sequence). V shed 8 bases, J shed 4 bases, and the junction held 5 bases outside the gene matches. The CDR3 sequence: CASQAGGPTGELFF. CDR3 nucleotide sequence: TGTGCCAGTCAGGCGGGGGGGCCCACCGGGGAGCTGTTTTTT.

The V call is TRBV6-5, the J call TRBJ1-6; D is undetermined. Germline V gene data show CDR1 as MNHEY and CDR2 as SVGAGI. V was shortened by 3 bases and J by 7 bases, with 13 bases between the two germline ends. The CDR3 spans 15 residues. CDR3 sequence: CASSYDPALNSPLHF. CDR3 sequence (DNA): TGTGCCAGCAGTTATGACCCAGCTTTAAATTCACCCCTCCACTTT.

The V gene is TRBV13, the J gene TRBJ1-3; D is possibly TRBD1 (6 bases). The CDR3 runs 15 residues. Germline V CDR1 and CDR2: PRHDT, FYEKMQ (reference sequence). V lost 5 bases to trimming and J lost 0 bases, with 11 bases between them. The CDR3 spells CASSGRGLSGNTIYF. The DNA of the CDR3 is TGTGCCAGCAGCGGCAGGGGCCTCTCTGGAAACACCATATATTTT.

The V gene is TRBV5-1, the J gene TRBJ2-7; TRBD1 might be the D (6 bases). The germline V gene has CDR1 SGHRS and CDR2 YFSETQ. The CDR3 is 15 amino acids. V was trimmed by 0 bases and J by 3 bases, leaving 13 bases between them. CDR3 DNA sequence: TGCGCCAGCAGCTTGGGTGGACAGACCTTCTACGAGCAGTACTTC. Translating it yields CASSLGGQTFYEQYF.

This chain uses TRBV5-5 with TRBJ2-5; D is unclear. V dropped 0 bases and J dropped 2 bases, with 5 bases sitting between them. Per the germline V gene, CDR1 is SGHKS and CDR2 is YYEKEE (reference sequence). This CDR3 has 13 residues. The CDR3 nucleotides read TGTGCCAGCAGCTTGGCGGTACAAGAGACCCAGTACTTC. This codes for CASSLAVQETQYF.

This clone has more than one count but fewer than ten. The CDR3 DNA is TGTGCCAGCAGTTACAACCGGGGGACTGGCTACACCTTC. Its translation is CASSYNRGTGYTF. This chain uses TRBV6-5 with TRBJ1-2; a weak D match, TRBD1 (5 bases). The CDR3 has 13 residues. Germline V gives CDR1 MNHEY, CDR2 SVGAGI. Trimming took 2 bases from V and 7 from J, leaving 11 bases between them.

The chain links TRBV19 to TRBJ1-3; D unclear. The V end lost 6 bases, the J end lost 2 bases, and 14 bases lay between the germline ends. Germline V CDR1 and CDR2: LNHDA, SQIVND (reference sequence). The length of the CDR3 is 15 residues. Written as DNA, the CDR3 is TGTGCCAGTAGCCAAACGGCGGGAACTGGAAACACCATATATTTT. Residues: CASSQTAGTGNTIYF.

The rearrangement links TRBV5-1 to TRBJ1-1; D is undetermined. This CDR3 region has 15 residues. Germline assignment: CDR1 SGHRS and CDR2 YFSETQ. Trimming removed 1 base from V and 5 bases from J, with 15 bases in between. DNA for the CDR3: TGCGCCAGCAGCTTGACCCCTCAGGCCGGGACTGAAGCTTTCTTT. This gives the protein CASSLTPQAGTEAFF.

V is TRBV7-8 and J is TRBJ1-2, with 8 bases aligning to TRBD1. Germline-derived CDR1 and CDR2 are SGHVS and FQNEAQ. This CDR3 comprises 16 residues. J lost 8 bases, V lost 1 base, and 12 bases had no gene match. CDR3: CASSLVLGQGAQGYTF. The CDR3 DNA sequence: TGTGCCAGCAGCTTAGTTTTAGGGCAGGGGGCCCAGGGCTACACCTTC.

V and J are TRBV9 and TRBJ1-4; 9 bases are a match to TRBD1. Germline values: CDR1 SGDLS, CDR2 YYNGEE. V lost 2 bases, J lost 7 bases, and 6 bases stayed unmatched. The CDR3 has 15 residues. CDR3 in amino acids: CASSVTGGESEKLFF. CDR3 nucleotides: TGTGCCAGCAGCGTCACAGGGGGCGAAAGTGAAAAACTGTTTTTT.

This clone occurred once. The chain links TRBV19 to TRBJ1-5, with a tentative D call TRBD1 (5 bases). V was clipped by 7 bases and J by 0 bases, with 22 bases between them. The CDR3 has 18 amino acids. Per germline, CDR1 LNHDA and CDR2 SQIVND (reference sequence). CDR3 sequence (DNA): TGTGCCAGTAAGGAGGTGGCGGGGGGTTGGATTAGCAATCAGCCCCAGCATTTT. This translates into CASKEVAGGWISNQPQHF. Looking up the rest from reference TRBV19 and TRBJ1-5 gives the full variable domain: DGGITQSPKYLFRKEGQNVTLSCEQNLNHDAMYWYRQDPGQGLRLIYYSQIVNDFQKGDIAEGYSVSREKKESFPLTVTSAQKNPTAFYLCASKEVAGGWISNQPQHFGDGTRLSIL.

This clone counts as medium-sized. The J gene is TRBJ1-2, the V gene TRBV28; weak D call: TRBD1 (6 bases). Germline V gives CDR1 MDHEN, CDR2 SYDVKM. The CDR3 consists of 15 residues. V lost 7 bases, J lost 7 bases, and 22 bases lay in between. The CDR3 loop is CASTEIGGRRSGYTF. For the CDR3, the DNA is TGTGCCAGCACCGAAATTGGGGGGCGACGGTCTGGCTACACCTTC.

The chain links TRBV7-8 to TRBJ2-1; D possibly corresponds to TRBD2 (5 bases). The CDR3 length is 14 residues. Looked up from germline, CDR1 is SGHVS and CDR2 is FQNEAQ. Between the trimmed V and J ends, which lost 1 base and 10 bases, there was a span of 14 bases. For the CDR3, the DNA is TGTGCCAGCAGCTTAGTGTGGGGAGTCAAGGAGCAGTTCTTC. Translation gives CASSLVWGVKEQFF.

V is TRBV20-1 and J is TRBJ1-2; D uncertain. This CDR3 has 11 residues. V lost 8 bases and J lost 8, with 15 bases in between. CDR1 and CDR2 (germline): DFQATT, SNEGSKA (reference sequence). CDR3: CSPEGAAGYTF. The CDR3 DNA sequence: TGCAGTCCCGAGGGTGCCGCCGGCTACACCTTC.

This sequence joins TRBV4-1 and TRBJ1-2; D is possibly TRBD1 (6 bases). CDR1 and CDR2 from the germline V gene are MGHRA and YSYEKL. The CDR3 spans 21 residues. The V and J ends lost 0 bases and 0 bases respectively, with 26 bases between them. CDR3 nucleotide sequence: TGCGCCAGCAGCCAAGATCGGAGTGCGGGGGGCTATGGATCGGCTAACTATGGCTACACCTTC. Translating gives CASSQDRSAGGYGSANYGYTF.

The chain couples TRBV10-3 to TRBJ1-1; tentative D call: TRBD1 (5 bases). Germline V CDR1 and CDR2: ENHRY, SYGVKD. V gave up 4 bases and J gave up 7 bases, with 13 bases separating them. There are 13 residues in the CDR3. The chain's CDR3 is CAISGGMQDEAFF. CDR3 nucleotide sequence: TGTGCCATCAGTGGGGGGATGCAGGATGAAGCTTTCTTT.

The chain combines TRBV28 with TRBJ1-4; no firm D call. The CDR3 length is 11 residues. The V gene lost 5 bases and the J gene lost 5 bases, with 3 bases spanning the gap. Germline assignment: CDR1 MDHEN and CDR2 SYDVKM. CDR3 amino acids: CASSINEKLFF. The CDR3 DNA reads TGTGCCAGCAGTATAAATGAAAAACTGTTTTTT.

The chain joins TRBV7-2 to TRBJ2-5, with TRBD2 matching over 9 bases. The germline V gene has CDR1 SGHTA and CDR2 FQGNSA. J gave up 4 bases and V 5 bases, and 8 bases lay outside the gene matches. The CDR3 sequence is 15 residues long. The CDR3, as DNA: TGTGCCAGCAGCCCACCGGGGCGGGGGGGAGAGACCCAGTACTTC. Translation: CASSPPGRGGETQYF.

The V and J genes are TRBV9 and TRBJ1-2; no reliable D call. Trimming left V 0 bases short and J 5 bases short, with 5 bases between. CDR3 length: 12 residues. Germline V gene lookup returns CDR1 SGDLS and CDR2 YYNGEE. CDR3 sequence (DNA): TGTGCCAGCAGCGTAGAAAATTATGGCTACACCTTC. Translated, it gives CASSVENYGYTF.